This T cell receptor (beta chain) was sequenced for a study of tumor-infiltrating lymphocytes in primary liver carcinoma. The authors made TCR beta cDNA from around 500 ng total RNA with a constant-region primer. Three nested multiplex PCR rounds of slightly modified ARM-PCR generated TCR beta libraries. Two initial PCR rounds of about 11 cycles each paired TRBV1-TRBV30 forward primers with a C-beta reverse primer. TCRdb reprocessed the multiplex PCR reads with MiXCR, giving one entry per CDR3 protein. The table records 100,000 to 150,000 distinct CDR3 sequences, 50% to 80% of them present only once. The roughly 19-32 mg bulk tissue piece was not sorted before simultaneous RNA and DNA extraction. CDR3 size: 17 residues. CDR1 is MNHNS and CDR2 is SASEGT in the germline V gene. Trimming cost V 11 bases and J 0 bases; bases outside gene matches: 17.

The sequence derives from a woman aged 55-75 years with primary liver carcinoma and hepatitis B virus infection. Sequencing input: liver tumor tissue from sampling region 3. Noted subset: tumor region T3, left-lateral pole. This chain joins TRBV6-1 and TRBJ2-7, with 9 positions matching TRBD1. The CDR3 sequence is CAVSSKIGTGTSYEQYF. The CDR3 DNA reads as TGTGCCGTCAGTTCTAAAATTGGGACAGGGACCTCCTACGAGCAGTACTTC.